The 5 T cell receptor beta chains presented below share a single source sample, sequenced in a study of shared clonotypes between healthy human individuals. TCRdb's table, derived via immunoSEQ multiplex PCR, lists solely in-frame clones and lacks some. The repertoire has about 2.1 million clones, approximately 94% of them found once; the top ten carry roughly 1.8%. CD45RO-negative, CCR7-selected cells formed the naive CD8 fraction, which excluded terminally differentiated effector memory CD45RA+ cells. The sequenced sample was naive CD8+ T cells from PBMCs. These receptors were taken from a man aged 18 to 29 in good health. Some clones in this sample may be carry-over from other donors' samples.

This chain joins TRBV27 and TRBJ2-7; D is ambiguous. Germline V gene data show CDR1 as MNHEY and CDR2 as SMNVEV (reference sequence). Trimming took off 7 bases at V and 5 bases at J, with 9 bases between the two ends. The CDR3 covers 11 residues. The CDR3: CASITGDEQYF. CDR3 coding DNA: TGTGCCAGCATAACCGGTGACGAGCAGTACTTC.

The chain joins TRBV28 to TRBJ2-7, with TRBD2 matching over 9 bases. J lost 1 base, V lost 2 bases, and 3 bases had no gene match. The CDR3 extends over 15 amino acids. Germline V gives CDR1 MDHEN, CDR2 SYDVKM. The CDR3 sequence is CASSLTTSGSYEQYF. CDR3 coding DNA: TGTGCCAGCAGTTTAACAACTAGCGGGTCCTACGAGCAGTACTTC. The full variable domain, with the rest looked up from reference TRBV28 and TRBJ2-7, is DVKVTQSSRYLVKRTGEKVFLECVQDMDHENMFWYRQDPGLGLRLIYFSYDVKMKEKGDIPEGYSVSREKKERFSLILESASTNQTSMYLCASSLTTSGSYEQYFGPGTRLTVT.

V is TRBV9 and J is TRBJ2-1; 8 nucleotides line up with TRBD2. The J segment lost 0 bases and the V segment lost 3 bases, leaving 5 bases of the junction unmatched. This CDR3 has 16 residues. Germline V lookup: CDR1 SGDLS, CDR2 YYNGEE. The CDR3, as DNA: TGTGCCAGCAGCGCCCGACTAGCGACCTCCTACAATGAGCAGTTCTTC. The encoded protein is CASSARLATSYNEQFF.

The CDR3 sequence is CASSVFPGQVADTQYF. For the CDR3, the DNA is TGTGCCAGCAGCGTTTTCCCGGGACAAGTTGCAGATACGCAGTATTTT. The V and J genes are TRBV9 and TRBJ2-3; possible D gene TRBD1, 6 bases. V lost 2 bases to trimming and J lost 4 bases, with 17 bases between them. CDR1 and CDR2 (germline): SGDLS, YYNGEE. The CDR3 contains 16 residues.

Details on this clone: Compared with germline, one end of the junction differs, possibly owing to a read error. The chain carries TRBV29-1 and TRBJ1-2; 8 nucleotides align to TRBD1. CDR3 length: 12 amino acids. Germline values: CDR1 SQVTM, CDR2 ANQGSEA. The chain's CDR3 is CSGMDRADGCTF. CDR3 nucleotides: TGCAGCGGAATGGACAGGGCGGATGGCTGCACCTTC.